Sequencing of this TCR beta chain was carried out in a study of T cells after yellow fever vaccination. Study-level background: Fractions of limited cellularity were prepared by means of SMART-Seq v4 Ultra Low Input. Overall study results and limits: Peak timing came faster in the weaker secondary response, day 5 versus 15. Among primary-vaccination clones, most reappeared after the booster, at almost 98% for CD4 and approximately 88% for CD8.

To note about this clonotype: What it binds is unknown.

V lost 3 bases and J lost 1, with 6 bases in between. Germline values: CDR1 MNHEY, CDR2 SMNVEV (reference sequence). There are 13 residues in the CDR3. Universal primer sites and UMIs were introduced during 5'RACE template-switching synthesis of TCR cDNA. TCRdb itself ran the 5' RACE reads through MiXCR, one entry per CDR3 protein. Among approximately 350,000 distinct CDR3 sequences listed, roughly 11% were seen once. The rearrangement joins TRBV27 to TRBJ1-1; no clear D. Material: PBMCs, obtained on the day of the first yellow fever vaccination. The TCR was taken from a man between 18 and 35 years old who received the YFV17D yellow fever vaccine. The CDR3 DNA is TGTGCCAGCAGTTTTGCGGAGAACACTGAAGCTTTCTTT. This codes for CASSFAENTEAFF.